This T cell receptor (beta chain) stems from a study of early T cells in non-severe SARS-CoV-2 infection. TCRdb reprocessed the 5' RACE reads with MiXCR, giving one entry per CDR3 protein. The sample has about 100,000 distinct CDR3 sequences, roughly an eighth seen once; the top ten hold over 2%. The CDR3 runs to 14 residues. In germline, CDR1 is SGDLS, CDR2 YYNGEE. V was clipped by 0 bases and J by 5 bases, with 10 bases between them. The receptor comes from an adult who was a healthcare worker with PCR-confirmed SARS-CoV-2 infection or an uninfected control (not recorded which). The chain is built from TRBV9 and TRBJ2-3; tentatively, D is TRBD2 (5 bases). Material for sequencing was whole blood. In DNA form, the CDR3 reads TGTGCCAGCAGCGTAGCGAGGGATGTAGATACGCAGTATTTT. Residues: CASSVARDVDTQYF.